The 25 T cell receptor beta chains below come from one sample, sequenced in a study of cytomegalovirus exposure and HLA in healthy donors (TCRdb year 2017). Receptors were amplified or captured by the immunoSEQ multiplex PCR assay. The multiplex PCR relied on a mix of 60 forward primers for TCR Vbeta segments and 13 reverse primers for TCR Jbeta segments. TCRdb took over this immuneACCESS table, retaining in-frame rearrangements with V and J assigned. Such tables are incomplete; in checked studies, under half of the missing clones stem from an unresolved V gene, and the remainder is unexplained. Present in this sample are around 100,000 clones, 55% to 80% of which were seen just once. The top ten clonotypes cover roughly 2.4% of the sample. Material: PBMCs. Receptor source: a woman in her thirties in good health and CMV-seronegative.

J is TRBJ2-3 and V is TRBV19; TRBD2 is a possible D gene (6 bases). Germline V gives CDR1 LNHDA, CDR2 SQIVND (reference sequence). Between the trimmed V and J ends, which lost 4 bases and 3 bases, there was a span of 17 bases. The CDR3 loop spans 16 amino acids. For the CDR3, the DNA is TGTGCCAGTAGTAAACGACTAGTATGGGAGACAGATACGCAGTATTTT. Protein product: CASSKRLVWETDTQYF.

The V gene is TRBV10-3, the J gene TRBJ1-2; D gene uncertain. Germline V gives CDR1 ENHRY, CDR2 SYGVKD. This CDR3 contains 14 residues. Trimming cost V 0 bases and J 2 bases, with 7 bases left between them. DNA of the CDR3: TGTGCCATCAGTGAGTCTGTCAGGAACTATGGCTACACCTTC. It codes for CAISESVRNYGYTF.

This clone was counted a few times. V usage is TRBV6-1 and J usage is TRBJ1-5; D is unclear. The CDR3 consists of 14 residues. The germline gives CDR1 MNHNS, CDR2 SASEGT. V lost 0 bases, J lost 6 bases, and 9 bases lay in between. CDR3 residues: CASSEALRSQPQHF. The DNA of the CDR3 is TGTGCCAGCAGTGAAGCGCTACGTAGTCAGCCCCAGCATTTT.

This rearrangement joins TRBV7-2 to TRBJ2-1, with 7 bases lining up with TRBD2. CDR3 length: 16 residues. Germline V CDR1 and CDR2: SGHTA, FQGNSA. V was pared by 5 bases and J by 10 bases, with 17 bases of the junction left unmatched. The CDR3 DNA reads as TGTGCCAGCAGCCAGAGGGGCGGGAGCGAGAGTAGGGAGCAGTTCTTC. Protein sequence: CASSQRGGSESREQFF. Together with reference TRBV7-2 and TRBJ2-1, the CDR3 gives the full variable domain: GAGVSQSPSNKVTEKGKDVELRCDPISGHTALYWYRQSLGQGLEFLIYFQGNSAPDKSGLPSDRFSAERTGGSVSTLTIQRTQQEDSAVYLCASSQRGGSESREQFFGPGTRLTVL.

This sequence joins TRBV28 and TRBJ2-5, with TRBD2 as a possible D gene (5 bases). V lost 6 bases to trimming and J lost 2 bases, with 10 bases between them. The CDR3 extends over 13 amino acids. Germline CDR1 is MDHEN and CDR2 is SYDVKM. The CDR3: CASRLGQQETQYF. CDR3 in DNA: TGTGCCAGCAGACTAGGCCAACAAGAGACCCAGTACTTC.

The chain uses TRBV28 and TRBJ1-2, with D perhaps TRBD1 (6 bases). CDR3 length: 13 residues. V was pared by 3 bases and J by 8 bases, with 13 bases between. Per the germline V gene, CDR1 is MDHEN and CDR2 is SYDVKM. CDR3 coding DNA: TGTGCCAGCAGTTTCACAGGGAAAAGGGGCTACACCTTC. Its protein is CASSFTGKRGYTF.

The chain's CDR3 is CASSEVGGNPQETQYF. CDR3 sequence (DNA): TGTGCCAGCAGCGAGGTGGGGGGGAACCCCCAAGAGACCCAGTACTTC. The gene calls are TRBV7-3 and TRBJ2-5, with TRBD2 matching over 7 bases. The CDR3 length is 16 residues. In germline, CDR1 is SGHTA, CDR2 FQGTGA. V shed 5 bases and J 1 base; nucleotides not matched to a gene: 10. The variable domain in full, with the rest retrieved from reference TRBV7-3 and TRBJ2-5, is GAGVSQTPSNKVTEKGKYVELRCDPISGHTALYWYRQSLGQGPEFLIYFQGTGAADDSGLPNDRFFAVRPEGSVSTLKIQRTERGDSAVYLCASSEVGGNPQETQYFGPGTRLLVL.

The J gene is TRBJ1-1, the V gene TRBV2; D is unclear. This CDR3 is built from 14 residues. With 4 bases removed from V and 1 base from J, the gap between germline ends came to 10 bases. Germline V gives CDR1 SNHLY, CDR2 FYNNEI. The CDR3 is CASSALTQNTEAFF. In nucleotides, the CDR3 is TGTGCCAGCAGTGCCCTGACACAGAACACTGAAGCTTTCTTT.

V is TRBV15 and J is TRBJ2-1; D is ambiguous. The V and J ends lost 6 bases and 5 bases respectively, with 14 bases between them. CDR1 and CDR2 (germline): LNHNV, YYDKDF (reference sequence). CDR3 length: 14 residues. The CDR3 loop reads CATSPRESNNEQFF. The CDR3, as DNA: TGTGCCACCAGTCCTCGCGAGAGTAACAATGAGCAGTTCTTC.

V is TRBV10-3 and J is TRBJ1-5, with D unresolved. This CDR3 has 13 amino acids. Germline values: CDR1 ENHRY, CDR2 SYGVKD. Trimming removed 2 bases from V and 5 bases from J, with 7 bases in between. The CDR3 DNA is TGTGCCATCAGTGAGGCGGCCGATCAGCCCCAGCATTTT. It encodes CAISEAADQPQHF.

The sample holds a few counts of this clone. J is TRBJ2-1 and V is TRBV4-1; D not resolved. Germline V CDR1 and CDR2: MGHRA, YSYEKL. This CDR3 comprises 13 residues. Trimming removed 0 bases from V and 6 bases from J, with 6 bases in between. The DNA for the CDR3 is TGCGCCAGCAGCCAAGATCCCCTCAATGAGCAGTTCTTC. Its translation is CASSQDPLNEQFF.

The CDR3 DNA follows: TGTGCCAGCAGCGTAGGGGGACAGGAGTACGAGCAGTACTTC. Protein: CASSVGGQEYEQYF. The J gene is TRBJ2-7, the V gene TRBV9, with TRBD1 matching 8 bases. CDR1 and CDR2 (germline): SGDLS, YYNGEE. The CDR3 sequence is 14 residues long. V dropped 0 bases and J dropped 4; count of bases not matched to a gene: 3.

This clone appeared once. The gene calls are TRBV5-1 and TRBJ2-7; 7 bases are a match to TRBD1. Germline CDR1 is SGHRS and CDR2 is YFSETQ. J lost 3 bases, V lost 6 bases, and 6 bases had no gene match. The CDR3 loop spans 13 amino acids. The DNA of the CDR3 is TGCGCCAGCAATGACGCAGGGGGCTACGAGCAGTACTTC. Translated: CASNDAGGYEQYF.

This chain connects TRBV28 to TRBJ2-7, with D unclear. This CDR3 is built from 13 residues. Trimming removed 2 bases at V and 2 bases at J, with 7 bases between. Germline loops: CDR1 MDHEN, CDR2 SYDVKM. CDR3 sequence (DNA): TGTGCCAGCAGTTTAGAGGAAACCTACGAGCAGTACTTC. Translated: CASSLEETYEQYF.

Turning to this clone: Lacking the conserved final phenylalanine or tryptophan, this CDR3 likely reflects a read error. The DNA is omitted, as the CDR3 cannot be located on it reliably, and the CDR3 follows TCRdb's listing. The genes are TRBV7-2 and TRBJ1-2. The CDR3 has 12 amino acids, counting both end residues. Germline-derived CDR1 and CDR2 are SGHTA and FQGNSA. This CDR3 is CASINKWGGFSS.

The chain combines TRBV11-3 with TRBJ2-6; D is perhaps TRBD2 (6 bases). V gave up 2 bases and J gave up 0 bases, with 14 bases separating them. The CDR3 is 18 amino acids. Germline V gene data show CDR1 as SGHNT and CDR2 as YENEEA. This CDR3 reads CASSLPWGDSSGANVLTF. The CDR3 nucleotides are TGTGCCAGCAGCTTACCCTGGGGGGATAGCTCTGGGGCCAACGTCCTGACTTTC.

The rearrangement links TRBV7-2 to TRBJ1-1; D ambiguous. Looked up from germline, CDR1 is SGHTA and CDR2 is FQGNSA. Trimming left V 3 bases short and J 7 bases short, with 15 bases between. The CDR3 covers 14 residues. This CDR3 is CASSFNSGWIEAFF. For the CDR3, the DNA is TGTGCCAGCAGCTTTAACTCCGGGTGGATTGAAGCTTTCTTT.

The chain has TRBV11-2 and TRBJ1-3, with D maybe TRBD1 (5 bases). With 3 bases removed from V and 0 bases from J, the gap between germline ends came to 6 bases. In germline, CDR1 is SGHAT, CDR2 FQNNGV. The CDR3 loop spans 14 amino acids. The DNA for the CDR3 is TGTGCCAGCAGCTTGACAGTCTCTGGAAACACCATATATTTT. Translating it yields CASSLTVSGNTIYF. The entire variable domain, with the rest obtained from reference TRBV11-2 and TRBJ1-3, is as follows: EAGVAQSPRYKIIEKRQSVAFWCNPISGHATLYWYQQILGQGPKLLIQFQNNGVVDDSQLPKDRFSAERLKGVDSTLKIQPAKLEDSAVYLCASSLTVSGNTIYFGEGSWLTVV.

The chain carries TRBV4-3 and TRBJ2-3; no definite D call. This CDR3 is 15 amino acids long. CDR1 LGHNA and CDR2 YSLEER come from the germline V gene. Trimming cost V 0 bases and J 2 bases, with 9 bases left between them. CDR3 amino acids: CASSQDLAFTDTQYF. The CDR3 DNA follows: TGCGCCAGCAGCCAAGATTTGGCTTTCACAGATACGCAGTATTTT.

There are a few counts of this clone. The genes are TRBV30 and TRBJ2-7; 11 bases align to TRBD2. Germline V gene lookup returns CDR1 GTSNPN and CDR2 SVGIG (reference sequence). The CDR3 runs to 16 residues. Trimming at V came to 3 bases and at J to 2 bases, leaving 9 bases not matched to a gene. In DNA, the CDR3 is TGTGCCTGGAGGGCCACTAGCGGGAGACCCCCCTACGAGCAGTACTTC. Protein: CAWRATSGRPPYEQYF.

This chain links TRBV28 with TRBJ2-5; 7 nucleotides match TRBD1. Trimming took 5 bases from V and 5 from J; bases not matched to a gene: 11. The CDR3 spans 15 residues. Germline loops: CDR1 MDHEN, CDR2 SYDVKM. The CDR3 sequence is CASSDLVEQGETQYF. CDR3 bases: TGTGCCAGCAGTGATTTGGTCGAACAGGGGGAGACCCAGTACTTC.

This chain uses TRBV27 with TRBJ2-1, with TRBD2 matching 15 bases. This CDR3 contains 17 residues. Germline CDR1 reads MNHEY; CDR2 reads SMNVEV (reference sequence). V lost 5 bases to trimming and J lost 8 bases; unmatched junction nucleotides: 10. CDR3 region: CASSPLGTSGRRYEQFF. Here the CDR3 DNA reads TGTGCCAGCAGTCCCCTAGGGACTAGCGGGAGGAGGTATGAGCAGTTCTTC.

V usage is TRBV7-9 and J usage is TRBJ1-5; TRBD1 might be the D (6 bases). Per germline, CDR1 SEHNR and CDR2 FQNEAQ (reference sequence). Trimming removed 5 bases at V and 5 bases at J, with 16 bases between. This CDR3 region has 15 residues. The CDR3 is CASSRGQYNDQPQHF. In nucleotides, the CDR3 is TGTGCCAGCAGCAGAGGACAGTATAATGATCAGCCCCAGCATTTT. The whole variable domain, filled in from reference TRBV7-9 and TRBJ1-5, reads DTGVSQNPRHKITKRGQNVTFRCDPISEHNRLYWYRQTLGQGPEFLTYFQNEAQLEKSRLLSDRFSAERPKGSFSTLEIQRTEQGDSAMYLCASSRGQYNDQPQHFGDGTRLSIL.

The rearrangement links TRBV7-2 to TRBJ2-1; TRBD2 agrees at 7 bases. Losses at the gene ends were 5 bases for V and 3 bases for J; bases not matched to a gene: 7. Germline V gene lookup returns CDR1 SGHTA and CDR2 FQGNSA. The CDR3 is 15 residues long. The CDR3, as DNA: TGTGCCAGCAGCACCAGCGGGATCAGCTACAATGAGCAGTTCTTC. It specifies CASSTSGISYNEQFF.

The genes are TRBV27 and TRBJ1-4; TRBD1 agrees at 7 bases. The V gene end was trimmed by 2 bases and the J gene end by 8 bases; junction bases not matched to a gene: 2. The CDR3 sequence is 13 residues long. Germline V lookup: CDR1 MNHEY, CDR2 SMNVEV (reference sequence). The chain's CDR3 is CASSLQGGEKLFF. CDR3 DNA sequence: TGTGCCAGCAGTTTACAGGGGGGCGAAAAACTGTTTTTT.